The sequence of this TCR beta chain was determined in a study of blood T cell repertoires in COVID-19. Germline V lookup: CDR1 MNHNY, CDR2 SVGAGI (reference sequence). This CDR3 contains 16 residues. V was trimmed by 5 bases and J by 0 bases, leaving 13 bases between them. Authors' processing steps: Reference gene primer amplification gave estimated nucleated cell counts. Here immunoSEQ multiplex PCR was the method, and the copy in TCRdb shows in-frame clones only, minus some. The V and J calls and clone size are taken from that table; D and trimming were inferred from the DNA. This sample yields 150,000 to 180,000 clones, of which under 95% are seen a single time; approximately 0.59% belongs to the top ten.

This chain links TRBV6-6 with TRBJ1-4, with unresolved D. Sequenced: peripheral blood. The sequence was collected from a man over 45 with acute or convalescent COVID-19. The CDR3 region is CASSPYVTSTNEKLFF. The CDR3 DNA is TGTGCCAGCAGTCCCTATGTGACATCAACTAATGAAAAACTGTTTTTT.